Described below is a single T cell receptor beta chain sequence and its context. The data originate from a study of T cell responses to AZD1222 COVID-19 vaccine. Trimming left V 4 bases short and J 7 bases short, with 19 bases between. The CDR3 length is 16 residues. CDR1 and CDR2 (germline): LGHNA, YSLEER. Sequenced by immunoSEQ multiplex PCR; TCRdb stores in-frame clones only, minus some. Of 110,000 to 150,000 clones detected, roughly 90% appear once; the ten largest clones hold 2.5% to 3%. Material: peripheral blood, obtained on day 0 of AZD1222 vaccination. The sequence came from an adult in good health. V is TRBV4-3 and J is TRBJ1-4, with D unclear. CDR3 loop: CASSPSSNPSSEKLFF. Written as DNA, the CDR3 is TGCGCCAGCAGCCCGAGCTCCAACCCATCCAGTGAAAAACTGTTTTTT.